This is a list of T cell receptor beta chains from one sample in a study of blood T cell repertoires in COVID-19. Using immunoSEQ multiplex PCR, the repertoire was profiled, and TCRdb retains in-frame clones only, with some absent. The table lists about 69,000 clones, around 85% of them singletons. What was sequenced was peripheral blood. The receptors come from a middle-aged man with COVID-19, enrolled during active disease. CDR3s include the opening cysteine and the closing phenylalanine or tryptophan. Each record gives: J gene, clone size, V gene, D gene, CDR3 protein, CDR3 DNA. D genes are given only for firm matches. Clone sizes are given selectively: once, few, many, or a class where the clone is expanded.

J: TRBJ2-4
size: -
V: TRBV5-1
D: TRBD1
CDR3: CASTTGVAKNIQYF
DNA: TGCGCCAGCACCACAGGGGTGGCCAAAAACATTCAGTACTTC

J: TRBJ2-3
size: -
V: TRBV5-1
D: TRBD2
CDR3: CASSFTLLAGGRDTQYF
DNA: TGCGCCAGCAGCTTTACCCTTCTAGCGGGGGGGCGCGATACGCAGTATTTT

J: TRBJ2-7
size: -
V: TRBV5-4
D: TRBD1
CDR3: CASSFQGAHPSEQYF
DNA: TGTGCCAGCAGCTTTCAGGGGGCGCACCCCTCCGAGCAGTACTTC

J: TRBJ2-3
size: -
V: TRBV7-2
D: TRBD2
CDR3: CASSSRLAGATDTQYF
DNA: TGTGCCAGCAGCTCAAGACTAGCGGGGGCAACAGATACGCAGTATTTT

J: TRBJ2-3
size: -
V: TRBV4-2
D: TRBD2
CDR3: CASSPGLAGGLTLIGTDTQYF
DNA: TGTGCCAGCAGCCCCGGACTAGCGGGGGGGCTTACTTTAATTGGGACAGATACGCAGTATTTT

J: TRBJ1-2
size: -
V: TRBV5-5
D: TRBD1
CDR3: CASSSDRVRGYTF
DNA: TGTGCCAGCAGTTCGGACAGGGTTCGTGGCTACACCTTC

J: TRBJ2-7
size: once
V: TRBV2
D: TRBD1
CDR3: CASQGPGQNYEQYF
DNA: TGTGCCAGCCAGGGCCCGGGACAGAACTACGAGCAGTACTTC

J: TRBJ2-3
size: -
V: TRBV28
D: TRBD2
CDR3: CASGDYSTDTQYF
DNA: TGTGCCAGCGGGGACTATAGCACAGATACGCAGTATTTT

J: TRBJ1-1
size: -
V: TRBV9
D: TRBD1
CDR3: CASSPRGQGNTEAFF
DNA: TGTGCCAGCAGCCCCCGGGGACAGGGGAACACTGAAGCTTTCTTT

J: TRBJ2-7
size: -
V: TRBV27
D: TRBD1
CDR3: CASSQGQAFLYEQYF
DNA: TGTGCCAGCAGTCAGGGACAGGCGTTCCTCTACGAGCAGTACTTC

J: TRBJ1-1
size: -
V: TRBV2
D: -
CDR3: CASILSNRGTEAFF
DNA: TGTGCCAGCATTTTATCTAACCGGGGCACTGAAGCTTTCTTT

J: TRBJ2-1
size: -
V: TRBV10-3
D: TRBD1
CDR3: CATRDSNNEQFF
DNA: TGTGCCACCAGGGACAGCAACAATGAGCAGTTCTTC

J: TRBJ2-1
size: -
V: TRBV6-2/TRBV6-3
D: -
CDR3: CASSYSARVNEQFF
DNA: TGTGCCAGCAGTTACTCGGCGCGGGTGAATGAGCAGTTCTTC

J: TRBJ2-1
size: once
V: TRBV4-2
D: -
CDR3: CASSHPDGGRKQFF
DNA: TGTGCCAGCAGCCACCCCGATGGGGGCAGGAAGCAGTTCTTC

J: TRBJ2-3
size: -
V: TRBV14
D: TRBD1
CDR3: CASSHRPRTGGTDTQYF
DNA: TGTGCCAGCAGCCATCGCCCCCGGACAGGGGGCACAGATACGCAGTATTTT

J: TRBJ1-6
size: -
V: TRBV5-1
D: TRBD1
CDR3: CASSGTGRRNSPLHF
DNA: TGCGCCAGCAGCGGGACAGGGCGGCGGAATTCACCCCTCCACTTT

J: TRBJ2-1
size: -
V: TRBV28
D: TRBD2
CDR3: CASRPGLAGNEQFF
DNA: TGTGCCAGCAGGCCGGGACTAGCGGGCAATGAGCAGTTCTTC

J: TRBJ1-2
size: -
V: TRBV4-1
D: -
CDR3: CASSQVSFARGTNYGYTF
DNA: TGCGCCAGCAGCCAAGTATCTTTTGCGCGCGGCACTAACTATGGCTACACCTTC

J: TRBJ1-2
size: few
V: TRBV27
D: TRBD1
CDR3: CASSFRDRGGDYTF
DNA: TGTGCCAGCAGTTTCAGGGACAGGGGTGGTGACTACACCTTC

J: TRBJ1-3
size: -
V: TRBV19
D: -
CDR3: CASTESRGLGNTIYF
DNA: TGTGCCAGTACCGAATCCAGGGGCCTCGGAAACACCATATATTTT

J: TRBJ2-2
size: -
V: TRBV3-1/TRBV3-2
D: -
CDR3: CASSFSQGGELFF
DNA: TGTGCCAGCAGCTTCAGCCAGGGCGGGGAGCTGTTTTTT

J: TRBJ2-1
size: -
V: TRBV27
D: TRBD2
CDR3: CARPRPGGSYNEQFF
DNA: TGTGCCAGGCCTAGGCCGGGGGGGAGCTACAATGAGCAGTTCTTC

J: TRBJ1-1
size: once
V: TRBV27
D: TRBD1
CDR3: CASRGTGGVNTEAFF
DNA: TGTGCCAGCAGGGGGACAGGAGGGGTGAACACTGAAGCTTTCTTT

J: TRBJ1-5
size: -
V: TRBV27
D: -
CDR3: CASSIRVGSNQPQHF
DNA: TGTGCCTCCAGCATCAGGGTGGGGAGCAATCAGCCCCAGCATTTT

J: TRBJ2-5
size: -
V: TRBV5-6
D: TRBD2
CDR3: CASSFLAGGPIQTQYF
DNA: TGTGCCAGCAGCTTTCTAGCGGGGGGGCCGATACAGACCCAGTACTTC

J: TRBJ2-4
size: -
V: TRBV28
D: -
CDR3: CASSLTSPQGMNIQYF
DNA: TGTGCCAGCAGTTTGACATCTCCCCAGGGGATGAACATTCAGTACTTC

J: TRBJ2-5
size: -
V: TRBV2
D: TRBD2
CDR3: CASETRGGLETQYF
DNA: TGTGCCAGCGAGACCCGGGGGGGCCTTGAGACCCAGTACTTC

J: TRBJ2-2
size: few
V: TRBV6-4
D: -
CDR3: CASSPAVAANTGELFF
DNA: TGTGCCAGCAGCCCAGCGGTGGCGGCGAACACCGGGGAGCTGTTTTTT

J: TRBJ1-1
size: -
V: TRBV6-5
D: -
CDR3: CASRNHHGIEAFF
DNA: TGTGCCAGCAGGAACCATCACGGGATTGAAGCTTTCTTT

J: TRBJ2-7
size: -
V: TRBV9
D: TRBD2
CDR3: CASSVGLGAGGTLSYEQYF
DNA: TGTGCCAGCAGCGTAGGTTTAGGAGCGGGGGGCACCCTCTCCTACGAGCAGTACTTC

J: TRBJ1-6
size: -
V: TRBV6-6
D: -
CDR3: CASSYFGTTNAPLHF
DNA: TGTGCCAGCAGTTATTTCGGGACTACTAACGCACCCCTCCACTTT

J: TRBJ2-1
size: -
V: TRBV5-1
D: TRBD2
CDR3: CASSARTSGSNEQFF
DNA: TGCGCCAGCAGCGCCAGGACTAGCGGGAGCAATGAGCAGTTCTTC

J: TRBJ1-5
size: -
V: TRBV6-5
D: TRBD1
CDR3: CASTPGQGALQPQHF
DNA: TGTGCCAGCACCCCGGGACAGGGGGCTCTTCAGCCCCAGCATTTT

J: TRBJ2-3
size: -
V: TRBV6-4
D: TRBD2
CDR3: CASSVETSETDTQYF
DNA: TGTGCCAGCAGTGTCGAGACTAGCGAGACAGATACGCAGTATTTT

J: TRBJ1-2
size: -
V: TRBV3-1/TRBV3-2
D: TRBD1
CDR3: CASSQQGTGRDGYTF
DNA: TGTGCCAGCAGCCAACAAGGGACAGGGCGTGATGGCTACACCTTC

J: TRBJ1-4
size: once
V: TRBV28
D: TRBD1
CDR3: CASSRPTGVKLFF
DNA: TGTGCCAGCAGTCGTCCCACAGGGGTAAAACTGTTTTTT

J: TRBJ2-7
size: -
V: TRBV5-1
D: TRBD2
CDR3: CASSPSGGREQYF
DNA: TGCGCCAGCAGCCCATCGGGGGGGCGGGAGCAGTACTTC

J: TRBJ2-3
size: -
V: TRBV6-6
D: -
CDR3: CASSLAGTGTDTQYF
DNA: TGTGCCAGCAGCTTAGCGGGGACAGGCACAGATACGCAGTATTTT

J: TRBJ1-2
size: few
V: TRBV11-2
D: -
CDR3: CASSLVVAGVYGYTF
DNA: TGTGCCAGCAGCTTAGTAGTGGCAGGGGTCTATGGCTACACCTTC

J: TRBJ2-7
size: -
V: TRBV5-4
D: TRBD1
CDR3: CASSIGTDPNTYEQYF
DNA: TGTGCCAGCAGCATAGGGACAGACCCAAACACCTACGAGCAGTACTTC

J: TRBJ1-6
size: -
V: TRBV7-2
D: -
CDR3: CASSVVEGDSPLHF
DNA: TGTGCCAGCAGCGTGGTTGAGGGGGATTCACCCCTCCACTTT

J: TRBJ1-2
size: few
V: TRBV5-4
D: TRBD1
CDR3: CASSLPPGQGYGYTF
DNA: TGTGCCAGCAGCTTGCCCCCGGGACAGGGCTATGGCTACACCTTC

J: TRBJ1-5
size: -
V: TRBV19
D: -
CDR3: CASSMSGFEPQHF
DNA: TGTGCCAGTAGTATGTCGGGGTTTGAGCCCCAGCATTTT

J: TRBJ1-5
size: few
V: TRBV7-6
D: -
CDR3: CASSSSAGPQHF
DNA: TGTGCCAGCAGCTCCAGCGCGGGGCCCCAGCATTTT

J: TRBJ2-7
size: -
V: TRBV19
D: -
CDR3: CASSMAVSYEQYF
DNA: TGTGCCAGTAGTATGGCGGTCTCCTACGAGCAGTACTTC

J: TRBJ1-4
size: -
V: TRBV5-1
D: -
CDR3: CASSPGDGGEKLFF
DNA: TGCGCCAGCAGCCCAGGTGATGGGGGCGAAAAACTGTTTTTT

J: TRBJ2-1
size: -
V: TRBV7-6
D: TRBD1
CDR3: CASSPLLDRGRGEQFF
DNA: TGTGCCAGCAGCCCACTCTTGGACAGGGGAAGGGGGGAGCAGTTCTTC

J: TRBJ1-1
size: -
V: TRBV10-1
D: -
CDR3: CASSESGLADTEAFF
DNA: TGCGCCAGCAGTGAGTCGGGGCTGGCGGACACTGAAGCTTTCTTT

J: TRBJ1-6
size: -
V: TRBV27
D: -
CDR3: CASSSPLNSPLHF
DNA: TGTGCCAGCAGTTCTCCTCTAAATTCACCCCTCCACTTT

J: TRBJ2-1
size: few
V: TRBV6-1
D: -
CDR3: CASSDGAASFGLNEQFF
DNA: TGTGCCAGCAGTGATGGGGCAGCCTCGTTTGGTTTGAATGAGCAGTTCTTC

J: TRBJ2-7
size: -
V: TRBV6-6
D: TRBD2
CDR3: CATSGGGHEQYF
DNA: TGTGCCACTAGCGGGGGGGGTCACGAGCAGTACTTC

J: TRBJ2-1
size: -
V: TRBV19
D: TRBD1
CDR3: CASSIVTGDSLYNEQFF
DNA: TGTGCCAGTAGTATAGTAACAGGGGATTCCCTTTACAATGAGCAGTTCTTC

J: TRBJ1-6
size: -
V: TRBV27
D: -
CDR3: CASSFRFSSYNSPLHF
DNA: TGTGCCAGCAGTTTCCGATTCAGCTCCTATAATTCACCCCTCCACTTT

J: TRBJ1-1
size: once
V: TRBV19
D: TRBD1
CDR3: CASSITGTGFGAFF
DNA: TGTGCCAGTAGTATAACCGGGACAGGGTTCGGAGCTTTCTTT

J: TRBJ1-6
size: -
V: TRBV2
D: -
CDR3: CASRPGQFASAPLHF
DNA: TGTGCCAGCAGACCCGGACAGTTCGCGTCAGCACCCCTCCACTTT

J: TRBJ1-2
size: -
V: TRBV28
D: TRBD1
CDR3: CASSQGQGSYGYTF
DNA: TGTGCCAGCAGCCAGGGACAGGGGAGCTATGGCTACACCTTC

J: TRBJ1-2
size: -
V: TRBV7-9
D: -
CDR3: CASEGSGGYTF
DNA: TGTGCCAGCGAAGGATCGGGGGGCTACACCTTC

J: TRBJ2-3
size: -
V: TRBV5-1
D: TRBD2
CDR3: CASSRTSSGGAADTQYF
DNA: TGCGCCAGCAGCAGAACATCTAGCGGGGGGGCCGCAGATACGCAGTATTTT

J: TRBJ2-3
size: -
V: TRBV5-1
D: TRBD2
CDR3: CASSSELAGGPRSDTQYF
DNA: TGCGCCAGCAGCTCGGAGCTAGCGGGGGGGCCCCGGTCAGATACGCAGTATTTT

J: TRBJ1-3
size: -
V: TRBV9
D: -
CDR3: CASRGSGAWGNTIYF
DNA: TGTGCCAGCAGAGGTTCAGGGGCCTGGGGAAACACCATATATTTT